Shown below are 24 T cell receptor beta chains from a single sample sequenced in a study of T cell responses to AZD1222 COVID-19 vaccine. Clones were read by immunoSEQ multiplex PCR, and TCRdb kept only the in-frame ones, dropping some. The sample holds just over 150,000 clones, more than 85% seen once. The sample in question was peripheral blood, obtained 28 days after the second AZD1222 dose. The receptors derive from an adult who received the AZD1222 COVID-19 vaccine.

The V gene is TRBV7-9, the J gene TRBJ1-1; 7 nucleotides line up with TRBD1. Germline CDR1 reads SEHNR; CDR2 reads FQNEAQ (reference sequence). The CDR3 is 16 amino acids. The junction had 6 bases not matched to a gene; V was cut back by 1 base and J by 1 base. The DNA for the CDR3 is TGTGCCAGCAGCTTAGGTCGCGGGACAGCGAACACTGAAGCTTTCTTT. Translating gives CASSLGRGTANTEAFF.

V is TRBV6-5 and J is TRBJ1-6, with D unclear. Per germline, CDR1 MNHEY and CDR2 SVGAGI. The V and J ends lost 0 bases and 7 bases respectively, with 7 bases between them. The CDR3 is made up of 14 amino acids. CDR3 DNA sequence: TGTGCCAGCAGTTACTCGAATCAGAATTCACCCCTCCACTTT. This encodes CASSYSNQNSPLHF.

This chain joins TRBV6-4 and TRBJ2-3, with D possibly TRBD1 on 6 matching bases. Trimming took off 0 bases at V and 3 bases at J, with 13 bases between the two ends. The CDR3 length is 16 residues. CDR1 MRHNA and CDR2 SNTAGT come from the germline V gene. The CDR3 reads CASSDSRDKETDTQYF. CDR3 DNA sequence: TGTGCCAGCAGTGACTCTAGGGACAAGGAAACAGATACGCAGTATTTT.

The gene calls are TRBV11-2 and TRBJ2-1; 11 bases line up with TRBD2. The J segment lost 5 bases and the V segment lost 4 bases, leaving 10 bases of the junction unmatched. Germline CDR1 reads SGHAT; CDR2 reads FQNNGV. The CDR3 loop spans 17 amino acids. CDR3: CASSSKSPGLADNEQFF. Written as DNA, the CDR3 is TGTGCCAGCAGCTCAAAATCCCCGGGACTAGCGGACAATGAGCAGTTCTTC.

This rearrangement joins TRBV7-2 to TRBJ2-5, with D possibly TRBD1 on 6 matching bases. V was shortened by 5 bases and J by 5 bases, with 15 bases between the two germline ends. Germline CDR1 is SGHTA and CDR2 is FQGNSA. This CDR3 contains 14 residues. Here the CDR3 reads CASSHRQAGETQYF. In nucleotides, the CDR3 is TGTGCCAGCAGCCACCGACAGGCCGGCGAGACCCAGTACTTC.

The chain has TRBV5-1 and TRBJ1-6; maybe TRBD1 (6 bases). The CDR3 has 15 amino acids. V lost 1 base and J lost 4, with 9 bases in between. CDR1 is SGHRS and CDR2 is YFSETQ in the germline V gene. CDR3 coding DNA: TGCGCCAGCAGCTTGCAGGGACAATATAATTCACCCCTCCACTTT. Amino acid sequence: CASSLQGQYNSPLHF.

The chain uses TRBV7-9 and TRBJ2-7, with D tentatively TRBD1 or TRBD2 (5 bases each). Germline V CDR1 and CDR2: SEHNR, FQNEAQ (reference sequence). Between the trimmed V and J ends, which lost 1 base and 4 bases, there was a span of 14 bases. This CDR3 is built from 15 residues. This CDR3 reads CASSLVSTGAYEQYF. In DNA, the CDR3 is TGTGCCAGCAGCTTAGTAAGCACCGGGGCGTACGAGCAGTACTTC.

For the CDR3, the DNA is TGTGCCAGCAGCCGGGGGGAATTGGGACCTGAAGCTTTCTTT. This translates into CASSRGELGPEAFF. The rearrangement links TRBV7-9 to TRBJ1-1, with D maybe TRBD1 (5 bases). The CDR3 sequence is 14 residues long. Germline loops: CDR1 SEHNR, CDR2 FQNEAQ (reference sequence). Between the trimmed V and J ends, which lost 5 bases and 6 bases, there was a span of 16 bases.

Written as DNA, the CDR3 is TGTGCCAGCAGACTAACAGGGACGAGGTATGGCTACACCTTC. Translating it yields CASRLTGTRYGYTF. The V and J genes are TRBV3-1 (or the pseudogene TRBV3-2) and TRBJ1-2; a possible D gene is TRBD1 (6 bases). Germline V gives CDR1 LGHDT, CDR2 YNNKEL (reference sequence). V was cut by 6 bases and J by 5 bases, with 16 bases left in between. This CDR3 region has 14 residues.

The J gene is TRBJ2-3, the V gene TRBV28; weak D call: TRBD1 (6 bases). The CDR3 extends over 12 amino acids. Germline lookup yields CDR1 MDHEN and CDR2 SYDVKM. The V end lost 5 bases, the J end lost 5 bases, and 8 bases lay between the germline ends. The CDR3 sequence: CASSVQGDTQYF. In DNA form, the CDR3 reads TGTGCCAGCAGTGTACAGGGAGATACGCAGTATTTT.

This clone was observed once. This chain links TRBV5-1 with TRBJ2-5; D gene unclear. CDR3 length: 14 amino acids. V was clipped by 1 base and J by 1 base, with 8 bases between them. From germline, CDR1 is SGHRS and CDR2 YFSETQ. The CDR3 spells CASSLTATQETQYF. CDR3 nucleotides: TGCGCCAGCAGCTTGACAGCGACCCAAGAGACCCAGTACTTC.

The chain is built from TRBV7-9 and TRBJ2-1; 11 bases are shared with TRBD1. The ends lost 6 bases at V and 4 bases at J; junction bases unmatched: 8. The CDR3 totals 16 residues. The germline V gene encodes CDR1 SEHNR and CDR2 FQNEAQ (reference sequence). The CDR3 region has the DNA TGTGCCAGCAGATCAGCCGGGACAGGGGGTTACAATGAGCAGTTCTTC. Translation: CASRSAGTGGYNEQFF.

The V call is TRBV4-1, the J call TRBJ2-3; 7 bases line up with TRBD1. This CDR3 contains 17 residues. V trimming: 3 bases; J trimming: 2 bases; junction bases outside the gene matches: 11. The germline CDR1 and CDR2 sequences are MGHRA and YSYEKL. The CDR3 loop is CASSQTPGTENTDTQYF. In DNA, the CDR3 is TGCGCCAGCAGCCAGACGCCCGGGACAGAGAACACAGATACGCAGTATTTT.

V and J are TRBV19 and TRBJ1-5; 7 positions agree with TRBD1. The J segment lost 2 bases and the V segment lost 7 bases, leaving 5 bases of the junction unmatched. Germline V gene sequence: CDR1 LNHDA, CDR2 SQIVND (reference sequence). CDR3 size: 14 residues. The CDR3 DNA reads TGTGCCAGTAAATCCACAGGGGGCAATCAGCCCCAGCATTTT. It is translated as CASKSTGGNQPQHF.

The rearrangement links TRBV9 to TRBJ1-6; 8 nucleotides align to TRBD1. Germline CDR1 SGDLS, CDR2 YYNGEE. The CDR3 covers 18 residues. With 4 bases clipped from V and 0 bases from J, the junction kept 9 bases outside the gene matches. The CDR3 region is CASSYGQGIVSYNSPLHF. CDR3 DNA sequence: TGTGCCAGCAGCTATGGACAGGGAATAGTCTCCTATAATTCACCCCTCCACTTT.

The J gene is TRBJ2-1, the V gene TRBV3-1 (or the pseudogene TRBV3-2), with 11 nucleotides matching TRBD2. This CDR3 has 15 amino acids. Per germline, CDR1 LGHDT and CDR2 YNNKEL (reference sequence). V was clipped by 1 base and J by 9 bases; unmatched bases: 5. CDR3 protein: CASSQATSGKLEQFF. CDR3 nucleotide sequence: TGTGCCAGCAGCCAAGCGACTAGCGGGAAACTTGAGCAGTTCTTC.

The J gene is TRBJ2-7, the V gene TRBV7-9; D not resolved. Germline CDR1 and CDR2: SEHNR and FQNEAQ (reference sequence). V lost 6 bases and J 0 bases, leaving 9 bases between the germline ends. The CDR3 totals 13 residues. The CDR3 reads CASRDTASYEQYF. For the CDR3, the DNA is TGTGCCAGCAGAGACACGGCCTCCTACGAGCAGTACTTC.

The V gene is TRBV4-1, the J gene TRBJ1-6; 7 nucleotides line up with TRBD1. Germline V CDR1 and CDR2: MGHRA, YSYEKL. Trimming at V came to 1 base and at J to 7 bases, leaving 10 bases not matched to a gene. CDR3 length: 17 amino acids. DNA for the CDR3: TGCGCCAGCAGCCAAGCCGATTTAGGGGGCCTGAATTCACCCCTCCACTTT. It encodes CASSQADLGGLNSPLHF.

J is TRBJ1-1 and V is TRBV6-5; D gene ambiguous. Germline V gene lookup returns CDR1 MNHEY and CDR2 SVGAGI. Trimming stripped 2 bases from V and 5 bases from J, with 9 bases between. This CDR3 contains 13 residues. CDR3 nucleotide sequence: TGTGCCAGCAGTTACGAACAGTATACTGAAGCTTTCTTT. It codes for CASSYEQYTEAFF.

The V and J genes are TRBV21-1 and TRBJ1-2; TRBD1 is taken as the D call from the table, unchecked against the DNA. TRBV21-1 is tagged as a pseudogene. The CDR3 length is 15 residues. The CDR3 is CASSRPDRVSGGYTF. The CDR3 DNA follows: TGTGCCAGCAGCAGACCAGACAGGGTCTCCGGCGGCTACACCTTC.

The rearrangement links TRBV30 to TRBJ2-5; 7 positions agree with TRBD2. Per germline, CDR1 GTSNPN and CDR2 SVGIG (reference sequence). V lost 0 bases to trimming and J lost 8 bases; unmatched junction nucleotides: 9. The CDR3 extends over 14 amino acids. The CDR3 DNA sequence: TGTGCCTGGAGTGTACTGGAGTCGGGAGGAACCCAGTACTTC. It translates to CAWSVLESGGTQYF.

The chain carries TRBV7-3 and TRBJ2-5; 9 bases line up with TRBD1. Looked up from germline, CDR1 is SGHTA and CDR2 is FQGTGA. The CDR3 runs to 16 residues. The V and J ends lost 0 bases and 5 bases, in that order; junction bases with no gene match: 7. Here the CDR3 DNA reads TGTGCCAGCAGCTTAACCCCGACAGGGGGAGGGGAGACCCAGTACTTC. Translating it yields CASSLTPTGGGETQYF. Full variable domain (rest looked up from reference TRBV7-3 and TRBJ2-5): GAGVSQTPSNKVTEKGKYVELRCDPISGHTALYWYRQSLGQGPEFLIYFQGTGAADDSGLPNDRFFAVRPEGSVSTLKIQRTERGDSAVYLCASSLTPTGGGETQYFGPGTRLLVL.

The chain has TRBV5-1 and TRBJ1-4; D is unresolved. Germline V gene lookup returns CDR1 SGHRS and CDR2 YFSETQ. The V end was cut by 3 bases, the J end by 7 bases, with 19 bases between. The CDR3 spans 16 residues. The CDR3, as DNA: TGCGCCAGCAGCTCCTCCTCAGGCCCTCCTGCTGAAAAACTGTTTTTT. Its translation: CASSSSSGPPAEKLFF. Complete variable domain (other parts from reference TRBV5-1 and TRBJ1-4): KAGVTQTPRYLIKTRGQQVTLSCSPISGHRSVSWYQQTPGQGLQFLFEYFSETQRNKGNFPGRFSGRQFSNSRSEMNVSTLELGDSALYLCASSSSSGPPAEKLFFGSGTQLSVL.

In its sample, this clone was seen once. The chain recombines TRBV19 with TRBJ2-3, with 10 bases fitting TRBD2. There are 18 residues in the CDR3. Germline assignment: CDR1 LNHDA and CDR2 SQIVND (reference sequence). Trimming cost V 3 bases and J 2 bases; bases outside gene matches: 11. The CDR3 is CASSIFLGTSDPTDTQYF. The CDR3 DNA follows: TGTGCCAGTAGTATTTTCCTTGGGACTAGCGACCCCACAGATACGCAGTATTTT.